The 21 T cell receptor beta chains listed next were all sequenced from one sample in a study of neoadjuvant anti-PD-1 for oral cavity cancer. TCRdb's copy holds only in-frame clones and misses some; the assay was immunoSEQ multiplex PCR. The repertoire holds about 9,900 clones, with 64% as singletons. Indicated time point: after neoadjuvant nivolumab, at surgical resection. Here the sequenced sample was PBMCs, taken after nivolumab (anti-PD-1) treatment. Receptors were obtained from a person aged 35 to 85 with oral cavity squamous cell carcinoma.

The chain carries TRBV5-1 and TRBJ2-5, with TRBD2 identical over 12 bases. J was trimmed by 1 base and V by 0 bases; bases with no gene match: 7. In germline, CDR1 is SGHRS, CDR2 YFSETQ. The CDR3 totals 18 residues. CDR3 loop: CASSLGLAGDPSQETQYF. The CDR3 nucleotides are TGCGCCAGCAGCTTGGGACTAGCGGGGGATCCGAGCCAAGAGACCCAGTACTTC.

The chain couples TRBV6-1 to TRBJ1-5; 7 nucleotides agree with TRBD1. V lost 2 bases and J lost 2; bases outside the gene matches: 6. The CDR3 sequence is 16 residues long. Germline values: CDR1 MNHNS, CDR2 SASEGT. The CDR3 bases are TGTGCCAGCAGTGAATACAGGGGAGTGGGCAATCAGCCCCAGCATTTT. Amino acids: CASSEYRGVGNQPQHF.

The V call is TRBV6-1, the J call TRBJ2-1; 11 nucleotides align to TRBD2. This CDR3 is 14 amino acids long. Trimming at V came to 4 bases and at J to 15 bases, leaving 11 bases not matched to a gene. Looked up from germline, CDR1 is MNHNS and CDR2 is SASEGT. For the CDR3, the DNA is TGTGCCAGCAGTGTGTTACTAGCGGGAGTGGGTACGTTCTTC. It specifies CASSVLLAGVGTFF.

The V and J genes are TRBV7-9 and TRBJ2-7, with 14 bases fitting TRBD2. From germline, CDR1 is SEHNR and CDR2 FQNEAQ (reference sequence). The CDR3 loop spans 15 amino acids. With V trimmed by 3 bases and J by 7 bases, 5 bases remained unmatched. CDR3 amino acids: CASSFRGLAGEEQYF. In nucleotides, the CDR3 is TGTGCCAGCAGCTTTCGGGGACTAGCGGGAGAAGAGCAGTACTTC.

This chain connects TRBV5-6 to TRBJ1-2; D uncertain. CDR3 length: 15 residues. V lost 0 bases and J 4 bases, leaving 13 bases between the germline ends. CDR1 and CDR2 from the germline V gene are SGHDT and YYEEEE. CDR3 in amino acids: CASSLAGQRTYGYTF. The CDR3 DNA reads TGTGCCAGCAGCTTGGCAGGCCAGAGGACCTATGGCTACACCTTC.

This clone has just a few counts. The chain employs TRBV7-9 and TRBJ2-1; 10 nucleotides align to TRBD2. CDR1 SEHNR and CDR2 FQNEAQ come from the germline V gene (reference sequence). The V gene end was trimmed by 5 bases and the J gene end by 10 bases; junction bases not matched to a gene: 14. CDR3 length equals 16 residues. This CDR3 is CASSPLGLAGEYEQFF. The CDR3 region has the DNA TGTGCCAGCAGCCCCCTCGGGCTAGCGGGAGAATACGAGCAGTTCTTC.

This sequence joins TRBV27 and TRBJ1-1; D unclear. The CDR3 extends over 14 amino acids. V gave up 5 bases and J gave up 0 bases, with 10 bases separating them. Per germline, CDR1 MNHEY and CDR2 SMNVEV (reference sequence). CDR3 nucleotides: TGTGCCAGCAGTCCCCACGCCATGAACACTGAAGCTTTCTTT. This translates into CASSPHAMNTEAFF.

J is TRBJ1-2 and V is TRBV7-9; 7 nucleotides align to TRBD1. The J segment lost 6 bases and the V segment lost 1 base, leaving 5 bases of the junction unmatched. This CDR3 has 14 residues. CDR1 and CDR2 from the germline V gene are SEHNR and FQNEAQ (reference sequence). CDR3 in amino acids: CASSLGGQTHGYTF. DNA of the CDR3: TGTGCCAGCAGCTTAGGGGGACAGACTCATGGCTACACCTTC.

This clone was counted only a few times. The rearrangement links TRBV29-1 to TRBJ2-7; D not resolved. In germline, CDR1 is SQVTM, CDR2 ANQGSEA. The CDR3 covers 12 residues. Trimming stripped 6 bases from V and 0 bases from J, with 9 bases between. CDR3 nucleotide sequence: TGCAGCGTCGGTGAGAGCTCCTACGAGCAGTACTTC. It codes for CSVGESSYEQYF.

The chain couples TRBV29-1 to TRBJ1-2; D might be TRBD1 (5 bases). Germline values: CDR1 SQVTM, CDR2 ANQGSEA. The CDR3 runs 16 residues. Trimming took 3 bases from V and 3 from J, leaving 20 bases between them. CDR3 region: CSVERVGTFSDYGYTF. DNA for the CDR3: TGCAGCGTTGAGCGCGTAGGGACCTTTTCAGACTATGGCTACACCTTC.

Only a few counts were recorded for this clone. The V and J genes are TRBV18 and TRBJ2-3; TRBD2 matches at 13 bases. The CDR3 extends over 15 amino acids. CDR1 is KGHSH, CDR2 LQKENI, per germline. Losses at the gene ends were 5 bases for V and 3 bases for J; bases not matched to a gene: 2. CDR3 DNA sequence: TGTGCCAGCTCATTGGGACTAGCGGGGACAGATACGCAGTATTTT. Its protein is CASSLGLAGTDTQYF.

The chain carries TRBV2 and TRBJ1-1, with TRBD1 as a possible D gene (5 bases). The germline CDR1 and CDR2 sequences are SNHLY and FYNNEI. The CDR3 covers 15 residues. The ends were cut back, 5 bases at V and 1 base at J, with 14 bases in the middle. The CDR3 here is CASSFRGRSNTEAFF. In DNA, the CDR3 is TGTGCCAGCAGTTTCCGGGGACGTTCGAACACTGAAGCTTTCTTT.

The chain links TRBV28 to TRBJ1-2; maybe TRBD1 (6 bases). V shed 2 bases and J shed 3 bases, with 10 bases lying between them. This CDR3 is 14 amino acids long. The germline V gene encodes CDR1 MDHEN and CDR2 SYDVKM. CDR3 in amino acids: CASSLGGRDYGYTF. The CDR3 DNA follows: TGTGCCAGCAGTTTAGGGGGCAGGGACTATGGCTACACCTTC.

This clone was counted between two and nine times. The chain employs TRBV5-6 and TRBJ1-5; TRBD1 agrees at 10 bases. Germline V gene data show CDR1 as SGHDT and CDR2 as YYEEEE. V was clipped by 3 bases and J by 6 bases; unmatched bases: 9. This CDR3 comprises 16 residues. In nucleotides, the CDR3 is TGTGCCAGCAGCTCCCTAAAGGACAGGGGGGCTCAGCCCCAGCATTTT. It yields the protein CASSSLKDRGAQPQHF. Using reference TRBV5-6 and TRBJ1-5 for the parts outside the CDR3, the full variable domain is DAGVTQSPTHLIKTRGQQVTLRCSPKSGHDTVSWYQQALGQGPQFIFQYYEEEERQRGNFPDRFSGHQFPNYSSELNVNALLLGDSALYLCASSSLKDRGAQPQHFGDGTRLSIL.

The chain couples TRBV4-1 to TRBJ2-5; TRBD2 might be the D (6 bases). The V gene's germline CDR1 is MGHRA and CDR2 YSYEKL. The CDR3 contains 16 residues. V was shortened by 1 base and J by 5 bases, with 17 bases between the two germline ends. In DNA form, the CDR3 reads TGCGCCAGCAGCCAAGGTGGCGGGGTGTCGGTGGAGACCCAGTACTTC. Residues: CASSQGGGVSVETQYF.

The CDR3 sequence is CASSDYPRTDTQYF. The CDR3 bases are TGTGCCAGCAGCGACTACCCTCGCACAGATACGCAGTATTTT. This rearrangement joins TRBV2 to TRBJ2-3; D possibly corresponds to TRBD2 (5 bases). The CDR3 has 14 residues. The germline CDR1 and CDR2 sequences are SNHLY and FYNNEI. V was trimmed by 6 bases and J by 1 base, leaving 11 bases between them.

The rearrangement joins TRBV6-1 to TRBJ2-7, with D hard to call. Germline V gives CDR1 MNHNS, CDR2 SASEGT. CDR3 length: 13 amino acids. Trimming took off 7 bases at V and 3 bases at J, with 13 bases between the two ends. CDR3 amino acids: CASIGPGLYEQYF. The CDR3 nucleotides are TGTGCCAGCATTGGACCAGGCCTCTACGAGCAGTACTTC.

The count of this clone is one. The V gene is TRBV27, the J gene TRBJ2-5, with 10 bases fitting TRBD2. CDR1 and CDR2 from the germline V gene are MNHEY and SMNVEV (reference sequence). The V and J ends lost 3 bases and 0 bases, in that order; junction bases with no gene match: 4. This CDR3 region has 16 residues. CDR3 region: CASSLGTSAYQETQYF. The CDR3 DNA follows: TGTGCCAGCAGTTTGGGGACTAGCGCCTACCAAGAGACCCAGTACTTC.

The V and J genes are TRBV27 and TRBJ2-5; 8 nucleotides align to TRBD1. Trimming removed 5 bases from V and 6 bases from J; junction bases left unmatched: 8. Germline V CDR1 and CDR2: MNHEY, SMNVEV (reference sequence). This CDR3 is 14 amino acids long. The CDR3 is CASSPGTGLKTQYF. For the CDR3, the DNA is TGTGCCAGCAGTCCGGGGACAGGATTAAAGACCCAGTACTTC.

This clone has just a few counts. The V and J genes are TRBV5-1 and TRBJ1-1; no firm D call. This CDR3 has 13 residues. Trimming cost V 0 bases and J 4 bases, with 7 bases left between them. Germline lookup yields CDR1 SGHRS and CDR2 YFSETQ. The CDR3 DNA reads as TGCGCCAGCAGCTTGGGCCGGGGCACTGAAGCTTTCTTT. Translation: CASSLGRGTEAFF.

The CDR3 DNA follows: TGTGCCAGCAGCCAAGACGAGACGGGAACCCCCTACAATGAGCAGTTCTTC. This sequence encodes CASSQDETGTPYNEQFF. The rearrangement joins TRBV4-2 to TRBJ2-1; tentative D call: TRBD2 (5 bases). Per germline, CDR1 LGHNA and CDR2 YNFKEQ. The ends were cut back, 0 bases at V and 2 bases at J, with 14 bases in the middle. CDR3 length: 17 residues.